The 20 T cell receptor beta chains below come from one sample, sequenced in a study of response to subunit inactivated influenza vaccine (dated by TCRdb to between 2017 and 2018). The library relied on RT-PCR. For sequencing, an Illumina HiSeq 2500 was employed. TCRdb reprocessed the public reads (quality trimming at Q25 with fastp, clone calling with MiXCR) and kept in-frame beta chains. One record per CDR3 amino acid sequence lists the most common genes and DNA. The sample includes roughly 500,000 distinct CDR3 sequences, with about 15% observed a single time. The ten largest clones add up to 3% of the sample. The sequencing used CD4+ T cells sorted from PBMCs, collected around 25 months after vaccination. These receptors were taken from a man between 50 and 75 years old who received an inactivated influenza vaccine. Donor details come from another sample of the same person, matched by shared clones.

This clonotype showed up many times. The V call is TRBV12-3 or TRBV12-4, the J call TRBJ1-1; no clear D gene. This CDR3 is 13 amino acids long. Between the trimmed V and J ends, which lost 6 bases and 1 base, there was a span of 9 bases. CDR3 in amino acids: CASSFHPNTEAFF. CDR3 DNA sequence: TGTGCCAGCAGCTTTCACCCGAACACTGAAGCTTTCTTT.

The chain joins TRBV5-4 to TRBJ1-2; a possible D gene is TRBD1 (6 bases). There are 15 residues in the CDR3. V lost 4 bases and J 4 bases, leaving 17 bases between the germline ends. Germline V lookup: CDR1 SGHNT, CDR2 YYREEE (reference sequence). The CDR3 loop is CASSRGGAGVYGYTF. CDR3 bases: TGTGCCAGCAGCCGGGGGGGGGCCGGGGTCTATGGCTACACCTTC.

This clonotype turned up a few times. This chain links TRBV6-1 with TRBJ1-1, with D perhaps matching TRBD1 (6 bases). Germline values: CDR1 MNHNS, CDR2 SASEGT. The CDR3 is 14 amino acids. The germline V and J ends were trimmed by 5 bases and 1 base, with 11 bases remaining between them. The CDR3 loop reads CASSRTGQNTEAFF. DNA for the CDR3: TGTGCCAGCAGTCGCACAGGGCAGAACACTGAAGCTTTCTTT.

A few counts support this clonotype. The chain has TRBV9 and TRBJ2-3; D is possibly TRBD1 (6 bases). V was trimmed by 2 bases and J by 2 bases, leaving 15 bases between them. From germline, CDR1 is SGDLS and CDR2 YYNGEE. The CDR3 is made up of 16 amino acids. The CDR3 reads CASSVHVGQTTDTQYF. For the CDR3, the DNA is TGTGCCAGCAGCGTCCATGTAGGACAGACCACAGATACGCAGTATTTT.

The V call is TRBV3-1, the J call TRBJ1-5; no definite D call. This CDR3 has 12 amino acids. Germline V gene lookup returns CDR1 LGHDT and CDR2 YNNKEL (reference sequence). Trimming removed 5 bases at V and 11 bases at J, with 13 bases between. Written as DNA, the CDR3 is TGTGCCAGCAGCGCCCCAGGAGAAGCCCAGCATTTT. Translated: CASSAPGEAQHF.

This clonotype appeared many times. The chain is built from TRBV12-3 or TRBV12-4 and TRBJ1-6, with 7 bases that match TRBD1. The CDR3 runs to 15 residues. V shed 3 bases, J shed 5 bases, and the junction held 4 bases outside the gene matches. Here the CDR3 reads CASSFGGGHNSPLHF. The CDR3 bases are TGTGCCAGCAGTTTTGGAGGGGGCCATAATTCACCCCTCCACTTT.

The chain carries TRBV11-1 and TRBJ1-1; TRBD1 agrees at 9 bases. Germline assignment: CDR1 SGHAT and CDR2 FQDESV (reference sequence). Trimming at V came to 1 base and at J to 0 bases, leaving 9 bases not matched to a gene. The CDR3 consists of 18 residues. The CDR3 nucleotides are TGTGCCAGCAGCTTAGGAGACAGGGGGAAGACAATGAACACTGAAGCTTTCTTT. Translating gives CASSLGDRGKTMNTEAFF.

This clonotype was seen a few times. The DNA for the CDR3 is TGTGCCAGCAGTTATATGACCGGGGAGCTGTTTTTT. Residues: CASSYMTGELFF. This chain joins TRBV6-5 and TRBJ2-2; no definite D call. The CDR3 loop spans 12 amino acids. V was shortened by 3 bases and J by 5 bases, with 4 bases between the two germline ends. Germline V lookup: CDR1 MNHEY, CDR2 SVGAGI.

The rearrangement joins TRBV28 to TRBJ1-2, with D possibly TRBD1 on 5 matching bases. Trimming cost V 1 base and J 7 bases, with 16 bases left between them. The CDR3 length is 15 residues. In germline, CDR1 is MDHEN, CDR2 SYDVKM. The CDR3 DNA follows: TGTGCCAGCAGTTTATCTCAGGGTCGTCGAGGTGGCTACACCTTC. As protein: CASSLSQGRRGGYTF.

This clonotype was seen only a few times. In DNA form, the CDR3 reads TGTGCCAGCACAGGGACAAAGACCTACGAGCAGTACTTC. Residues: CASTGTKTYEQYF. The rearrangement joins TRBV6-2 or TRBV6-3 to TRBJ2-7; D is possibly TRBD1 (6 bases). V was clipped by 7 bases and J by 2 bases, with 12 bases between them. Germline V lookup: CDR1 MNHEY, CDR2 SVGEGT. The CDR3 is 13 amino acids.

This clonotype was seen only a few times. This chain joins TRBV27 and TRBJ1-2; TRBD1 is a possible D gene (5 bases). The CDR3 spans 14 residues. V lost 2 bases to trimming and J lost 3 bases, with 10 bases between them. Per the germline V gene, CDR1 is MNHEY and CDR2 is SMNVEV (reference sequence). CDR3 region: CASSLKGKDYGYTF. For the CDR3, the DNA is TGTGCCAGCAGTTTAAAGGGGAAGGACTATGGCTACACCTTC.

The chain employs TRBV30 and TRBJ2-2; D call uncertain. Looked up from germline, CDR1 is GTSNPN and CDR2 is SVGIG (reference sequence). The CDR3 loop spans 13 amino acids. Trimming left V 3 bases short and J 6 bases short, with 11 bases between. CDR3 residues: CAWSGLGSGELFF. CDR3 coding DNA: TGTGCCTGGAGCGGGCTAGGGTCCGGGGAGCTGTTTTTT.

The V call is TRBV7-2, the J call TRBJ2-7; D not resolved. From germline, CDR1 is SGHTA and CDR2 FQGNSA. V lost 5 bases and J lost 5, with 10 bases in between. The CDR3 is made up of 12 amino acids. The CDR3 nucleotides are TGTGCCAGCAGCCTCTTCTTTCACGAGCAGTACTTC. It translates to CASSLFFHEQYF.

The DNA of the CDR3 is TGTGCCAGCAGTGATTACTCTAGCACAGATACGCAGTATTTT. This codes for CASSDYSSTDTQYF. The chain employs TRBV2 and TRBJ2-3; D is unclear. This CDR3 comprises 14 residues. CDR1 SNHLY and CDR2 FYNNEI come from the germline V gene. Deletions cut 3 bases from V and 0 bases from J, with 7 bases between.

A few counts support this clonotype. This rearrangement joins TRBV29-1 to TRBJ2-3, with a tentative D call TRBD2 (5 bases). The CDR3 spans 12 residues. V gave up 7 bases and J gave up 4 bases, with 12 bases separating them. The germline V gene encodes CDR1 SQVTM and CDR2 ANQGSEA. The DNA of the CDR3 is TGCAGCGGCAGTAGCGAGTCAGATACGCAGTATTTT. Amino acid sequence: CSGSSESDTQYF.

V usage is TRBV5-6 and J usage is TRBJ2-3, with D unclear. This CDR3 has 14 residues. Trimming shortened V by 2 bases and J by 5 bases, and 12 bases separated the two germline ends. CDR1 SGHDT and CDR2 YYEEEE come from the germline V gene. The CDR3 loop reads CASSLVRVGDTQYF. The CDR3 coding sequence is TGTGCCAGCAGCTTAGTTAGGGTGGGAGATACGCAGTATTTT. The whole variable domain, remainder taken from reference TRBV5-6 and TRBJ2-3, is DAGVTQSPTHLIKTRGQQVTLRCSPKSGHDTVSWYQQALGQGPQFIFQYYEEEERQRGNFPDRFSGHQFPNYSSELNVNALLLGDSALYLCASSLVRVGDTQYFGPGTRLTVL.

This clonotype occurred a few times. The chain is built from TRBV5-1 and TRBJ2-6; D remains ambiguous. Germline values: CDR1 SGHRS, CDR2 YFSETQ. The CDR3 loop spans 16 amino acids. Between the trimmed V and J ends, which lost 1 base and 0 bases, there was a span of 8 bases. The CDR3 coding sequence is TGCGCCAGCAGCTTGCAGGTCAACTCTGGGGCCAACGTCCTGACTTTC. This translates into CASSLQVNSGANVLTF.

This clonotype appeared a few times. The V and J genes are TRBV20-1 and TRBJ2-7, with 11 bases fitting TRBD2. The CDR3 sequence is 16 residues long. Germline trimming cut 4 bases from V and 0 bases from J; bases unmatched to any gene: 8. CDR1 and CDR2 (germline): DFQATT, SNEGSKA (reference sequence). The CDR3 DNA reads TGCAGTGCTACCGAGATTAGCGGGAGGGTCTCCTACGAGCAGTACTTC. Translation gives CSATEISGRVSYEQYF.

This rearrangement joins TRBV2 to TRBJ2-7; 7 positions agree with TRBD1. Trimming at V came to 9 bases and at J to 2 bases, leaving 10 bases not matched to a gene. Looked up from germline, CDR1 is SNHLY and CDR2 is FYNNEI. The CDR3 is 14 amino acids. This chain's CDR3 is CASRQGIATYEQYF. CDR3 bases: TGTGCCAGTAGACAGGGTATCGCAACCTACGAGCAGTACTTC.

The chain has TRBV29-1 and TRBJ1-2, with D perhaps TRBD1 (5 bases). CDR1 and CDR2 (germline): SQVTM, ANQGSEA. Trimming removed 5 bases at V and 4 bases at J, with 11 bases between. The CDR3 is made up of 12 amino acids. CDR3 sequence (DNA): TGCAGCGTTTCGGGGGTAGGCTATGGCTACACCTTC. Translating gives CSVSGVGYGYTF. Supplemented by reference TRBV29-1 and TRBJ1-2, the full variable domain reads SAVISQKPSRDICQRGTSLTIQCQVDSQVTMMFWYRQQPGQSLTLIATANQGSEATYESGFVIDKFPISRPNLTFSTLTVSNMSPEDSSIYLCSVSGVGYGYTFGSGTRLTVV.